A selection of T cell receptor beta chains follows, all from one sample in a study of response to subunit inactivated influenza vaccine. TCRdb passed the RT-PCR reads through MiXCR, listing each CDR3 protein once. The sample holds 450,000 to 500,000 distinct CDR3 sequences, approximately 11% seen once. The input for sequencing was PBMCs from blood, taken roughly 48 days after vaccination. Receptor source: a man aged 50 to 60 who received an inactivated influenza vaccine. Each CDR3 is given with its conserved first and last residue. A D gene is named only where the DNA matches it firmly.

>TRBJ1-1|-|TRBV24-1
CATSDGAHGTEAFF
>TRBJ2-2|TRBD1|TRBV5-1
CASSTPTGDTGELFF
>TRBJ2-7|-|TRBV20-1
CSAREGFSEQYF
>TRBJ1-6|TRBD1|TRBV20-1
CSARASGQGHSPLHF
>TRBJ2-1|TRBD1|TRBV12-3/TRBV12-4
CASSFVGTGGNEQFF
>TRBJ2-5|TRBD1|TRBV28
CASRDGTGRETQYF
>TRBJ1-1|-|TRBV12-3/TRBV12-4
CASSPRTGRPNTEAFF
>TRBJ1-2|-|TRBV6-6
CASSSNRVPGYTF
>TRBJ1-4|-|TRBV7-2
CASSPPFNEKLFF
>TRBJ2-1|TRBD2|TRBV20-1
CSAPGTSGGNNEQFF
>TRBJ2-1|-|TRBV12-3/TRBV12-4
CASSLSAGTYNEQFF
>TRBJ1-6|TRBD1|TRBV5-1
CASSSGQGAWSPLHF
>TRBJ2-7|-|TRBV2
CASSEFLLSYEQYF
>TRBJ2-7|TRBD2|TRBV5-1
CASSLGASGSFYEQYF
>TRBJ2-5|TRBD1|TRBV4-2
CASSQAGGEETQYF
>TRBJ2-6|TRBD2|TRBV12-3/TRBV12-4
CASQRGAGANVLTF
>TRBJ2-2|TRBD2|TRBV12-3/TRBV12-4
CASSRTSGGVGELFF
>TRBJ2-3|-|TRBV20-1
CSALTTGPDTQYF